This T cell receptor beta chain came from a study of T cells after yellow fever vaccination. Trimming shortened V by 5 bases and J by 6 bases, and 19 bases separated the two germline ends. This CDR3 region has 15 residues. Germline V lookup: CDR1 SGHTA, CDR2 FQGNSA. TCRdb itself ran the 5' RACE reads through MiXCR, one entry per CDR3 protein. The table includes 300,000 to 400,000 distinct CDR3 sequences, under 15% detected once. The study's findings and limits: Most clones from primary vaccination resurfaced after the booster (about 95% CD4, around 91% CD8).

This clonotype has more than one count but fewer than ten. Its matching antigen is unknown. The TCR originated in a man between 18 and 29 years old who received the YFV17D yellow fever vaccine. This chain links TRBV7-2 with TRBJ2-5; TRBD1 or TRBD2 may be the D gene (6 bases each). The sequences come from CD4+ T cells sorted from PBMCs, collected 15 days after the yellow fever booster vaccination. CDR3 sequence (DNA): TGTGCCAGCAGCCCTTCGGTTCAAGGGGGGAAGACCCAGTACTTC. Translation gives CASSPSVQGGKTQYF. Filled out from reference TRBV7-2 and TRBJ2-5, the complete variable domain reads GAGVSQSPSNKVTEKGKDVELRCDPISGHTALYWYRQSLGQGLEFLIYFQGNSAPDKSGLPSDRFSAERTGGSVSTLTIQRTQQEDSAVYLCASSPSVQGGKTQYFGPGTRLLVL.